This section outlines one T cell receptor beta chain sequence together with its context. The record originates from a study of blood T cell repertoires in COVID-19. V was trimmed by 2 bases and J by 10 bases, leaving 12 bases between them. The CDR3 extends over 14 amino acids. CDR1 is MNHEY, CDR2 SVGAGI, per germline. Clones were read by immunoSEQ multiplex PCR, and TCRdb kept only the in-frame ones, dropping some. The table lists 75,000 or so clones, about four fifths of them singletons. The chain employs TRBV6-5 and TRBJ1-6; D unresolved. The clonotype originates from a man aged 55 to 69 with acute or convalescent COVID-19. Sequenced material: peripheral blood. This CDR3 is CASSYDRGGSPLHF. DNA for the CDR3: TGTGCCAGCAGTTACGATCGGGGAGGCTCACCCCTCCACTTT.